The entry that follows covers one TCR beta chain sequence. Its antigen is unidentified. The data stem from a study of T cell responses to AZD1222 COVID-19 vaccine. Study-wide results and limits: At study baseline, merely five or six AZD1222 recipients were seropositive. Nearly half of unique spike-specific TCRs reportedly avoided B.1.351 and B.1.1.7 mutated regions.

The CDR3 is made up of 16 amino acids. Germline V lookup: CDR1 SGHTA, CDR2 FQGNSA. Trimming removed 2 bases at V and 0 bases at J, with 13 bases between. TCRdb keeps only in-frame clones here, not all; method: immunoSEQ multiplex PCR. The sample lists roughly 100,000 clones, 88% seen once, with 20% to 25% in the top ten. The V call is TRBV7-2, the J call TRBJ1-2, with TRBD1 as a possible D gene (6 bases). This specimen was peripheral blood, taken on day 0 of AZD1222 vaccination. The clonotype originates from an adult in good health. The CDR3 loop is CASSLRDTYPNYGYTF. CDR3 DNA: TGTGCCAGCAGCTTACGGGACACATATCCTAACTATGGCTACACCTTC.